A single sample gave rise to the 10 T cell receptor beta chains below, sequenced in a study of blood T cell repertoires in COVID-19. The table came from immunoSEQ multiplex PCR; TCRdb's copy has only in-frame clones and leaves some out. The sample consists of 150,000 to 200,000 clones, roughly 80% of them appearing once. The specimen was peripheral blood. Receptors originate from a man aged 60 to 69 with active or convalescent COVID-19.

The chain uses TRBV5-6 and TRBJ1-6; D is ambiguous. Germline assignment: CDR1 SGHDT and CDR2 YYEEEE. This CDR3 region has 16 residues. The V gene lost 4 bases and the J gene lost 0 bases, with 11 bases spanning the gap. The chain's CDR3 is CASSTLQSSYNSPLHF. The CDR3, as DNA: TGTGCCAGCAGCACCTTACAGAGCTCCTATAATTCACCCCTCCACTTT.

In this sample, this clone turned up a few times. The chain employs TRBV5-1 and TRBJ1-1; 7 nucleotides line up with TRBD1. The CDR3 has 14 residues. Per germline, CDR1 SGHRS and CDR2 YFSETQ. The trim removed 0 bases at V and 7 bases at J, leaving 6 bases unmatched. This CDR3 is CASSLGVGGGEAFF. The CDR3 DNA reads TGCGCCAGCAGCTTGGGGGTAGGGGGCGGTGAAGCTTTCTTT.

Here the CDR3 DNA reads TGTGCCAGCAGTTACGACCGGGGAGGAGCTGGCTACACCTTC. The encoded protein is CASSYDRGGAGYTF. V usage is TRBV6-5 and J usage is TRBJ1-2, with D hard to call. This CDR3 contains 14 residues. The V gene's germline CDR1 is MNHEY and CDR2 SVGAGI. The ends were cut back, 2 bases at V and 7 bases at J, with 14 bases in the middle.

This chain joins TRBV7-6 and TRBJ2-1; 14 bases match TRBD2. Germline values: CDR1 SGHVS, CDR2 FNYEAQ. Trimming at V came to 5 bases and at J to 8 bases, leaving 14 bases not matched to a gene. This CDR3 spans 18 amino acids. The CDR3 sequence is CASSPNYPGLAGEDEQFF. CDR3 bases: TGTGCCAGCAGCCCCAACTATCCGGGACTAGCGGGAGAAGATGAGCAGTTCTTC.

This sequence joins TRBV6-5 and TRBJ2-1; the D gene is possibly TRBD2 (6 bases). Germline-derived CDR1 and CDR2 are MNHEY and SVGAGI. V lost 2 bases to trimming and J lost 4 bases, with 15 bases between them. CDR3 length equals 16 residues. Written as DNA, the CDR3 is TGTGCCAGCAGTTACGGGGGAGGTAAGGGATACAATGAGCAGTTCTTC. This encodes CASSYGGGKGYNEQFF.

A word on this clone: The same CDR3 is also encoded by other DNA sequences in this sample. The chain couples TRBV11-2 to TRBJ2-7; 8 nucleotides agree with TRBD1. The length of the CDR3 is 13 residues. V gave up 4 bases and J gave up 2 bases; unmatched junction bases: 1. Germline-derived CDR1 and CDR2 are SGHAT and FQNNGV. The CDR3 nucleotides read TGTGCCAGCAGCTGGACAGGGACCTACGAGCAGTACTTC. Its translation is CASSWTGTYEQYF.

The CDR3 is CASSLVSPTDRDYEQYF. CDR3 nucleotides: TGTGCCAGCAGTTTGGTTTCCCCCACGGACAGGGACTACGAGCAGTACTTC. The chain employs TRBV28 and TRBJ2-7, with 8 bases that match TRBD1. Trimming at V came to 3 bases and at J to 3 bases, leaving 13 bases not matched to a gene. CDR1 and CDR2 (germline): MDHEN, SYDVKM. The CDR3 extends over 17 amino acids.

This clone has only one observation. The V and J genes are TRBV19 and TRBJ1-1; weak D call: TRBD1 (6 bases). The CDR3 sequence is 14 residues long. The germline V gene encodes CDR1 LNHDA and CDR2 SQIVND (reference sequence). V lost 7 bases to trimming and J lost 0 bases, with 12 bases between them. The CDR3 here is CASTLGQMNTEAFF. In DNA, the CDR3 is TGTGCCAGTACCCTTGGACAGATGAACACTGAAGCTTTCTTT.

This chain uses TRBV7-8 with TRBJ1-1; possibly TRBD1 for D (5 bases). The CDR3 contains 15 residues. Per the germline V gene, CDR1 is SGHVS and CDR2 is FQNEAQ. V lost 1 base and J lost 1, with 10 bases in between. CDR3 DNA: TGTGCCAGCAGCTTAGAGGCAGGGTGGAACACTGAAGCTTTCTTT. Protein: CASSLEAGWNTEAFF.

In DNA, the CDR3 is TGTGCCAGCAGTGAATGGGGCAGCACAGATACGCAGTATTTT. Encoded protein: CASSEWGSTDTQYF. J is TRBJ2-3 and V is TRBV25-1, with D possibly matching TRBD1 (5 bases). Deletions cut 1 base from V and 0 bases from J, with 5 bases between. From germline, CDR1 is MGHDK and CDR2 SYGVNS. The CDR3 extends over 14 amino acids.